This entry lists 28 T cell receptor beta chains sequenced from one sample in a study of T-cell memory formation after mild COVID-19. TCRdb re-derived calls from the 5' RACE reads in MiXCR, one entry per CDR3 protein. The data show around 390,000 distinct CDR3 sequences, approximately 15% seen once. Sequenced material: PBMCs or a T cell subset sorted from them (not recorded which). Source of these receptors: a man younger than 35 who had mild COVID-19 (a few samples of this study predate the infection). Cell type and time point are not known.

The V gene is TRBV12-3 or TRBV12-4, the J gene TRBJ1-2; tentatively, D is TRBD1 (6 bases). The ends were cut back, 5 bases at V and 8 bases at J, with 21 bases in the middle. CDR3 size: 15 residues. The DNA for the CDR3 is TGTGCCAGCAGTACGACCCTAAGACCAGGGGACGGCTACACCTTC. This encodes CASSTTLRPGDGYTF.

V usage is TRBV5-1 and J usage is TRBJ1-1, with a possible D match to TRBD1 (6 bases). The CDR3 loop spans 15 amino acids. CDR1 SGHRS and CDR2 YFSETQ come from the germline V gene. Deletions cut 3 bases from V and 4 bases from J, with 16 bases between. This CDR3 reads CASSWRTARGTEAFF. The CDR3 DNA reads as TGCGCCAGCAGCTGGAGGACAGCCCGGGGCACTGAAGCTTTCTTT.

This clonotype has a handful of counts. J is TRBJ1-5 and V is TRBV20-1, with D uncertain. Germline V gene sequence: CDR1 DFQATT, CDR2 SNEGSKA (reference sequence). V lost 5 bases, J lost 7 bases, and 12 bases lay in between. The CDR3 loop spans 12 amino acids. CDR3 sequence: CSAVLYGQPQHF. As DNA, the CDR3 is TGCAGTGCTGTTCTCTACGGCCAGCCCCAGCATTTT.

The CDR3 spells CASRKRGGLDTQYF. CDR3 DNA sequence: TGTGCCAGCCGAAAGCGGGGGGGCCTGGATACGCAGTATTTT. V and J are TRBV19 and TRBJ2-3, with 10 positions matching TRBD2. CDR1 is LNHDA and CDR2 is SQIVND in the germline V gene (reference sequence). The CDR3 length is 14 residues. Trimming removed 9 bases from V and 6 bases from J; junction bases left unmatched: 9.

The chain has TRBV7-8 and TRBJ2-3, with D uncertain. V lost 5 bases to trimming and J lost 11 bases, with 11 bases between them. There are 11 residues in the CDR3. Germline V gives CDR1 SGHVS, CDR2 FQNEAQ. For the CDR3, the DNA is TGTGCCAGCAGCACTAAATTAGTGCAGTATTTT. It yields the protein CASSTKLVQYF.

The V and J genes are TRBV5-1 and TRBJ1-1, with unresolved D. The CDR3 is 14 residues long. Trimming took off 4 bases at V and 2 bases at J, with 12 bases between the two ends. Per the germline V gene, CDR1 is SGHRS and CDR2 is YFSETQ. The CDR3 DNA reads TGCGCCAGCAGCCGAGCCCCGGGTAACACTGAAGCTTTCTTT. Translation: CASSRAPGNTEAFF.

This clonotype was counted between two and nine times. The genes are TRBV9 and TRBJ2-3; TRBD1 agrees at 7 bases. The length of the CDR3 is 16 residues. Germline loops: CDR1 SGDLS, CDR2 YYNGEE. V lost 1 base and J lost 3; bases outside the gene matches: 8. For the CDR3, the DNA is TGTGCCAGCAGCGTAAACCGGGCAGGGGGTACAGATACGCAGTATTTT. It encodes CASSVNRAGGTDTQYF.

In its sample, this clonotype was seen a few times. The V call is TRBV4-3, the J call TRBJ1-2; maybe TRBD1 (5 bases). Per the germline V gene, CDR1 is LGHNA and CDR2 is YSLEER. V lost 1 base to trimming and J lost 8 bases, with 14 bases between them. The CDR3 runs to 14 residues. The DNA for the CDR3 is TGCGCCAGCAGCCAAGGCAGGAGTGGGGCCGGCTACACCTTC. It encodes CASSQGRSGAGYTF.

The chain employs TRBV9 and TRBJ2-7, with 8 bases identical to TRBD1. The CDR3 consists of 15 residues. The V segment lost 0 bases and the J segment 4 bases; nucleotides outside the gene matches: 6. Germline lookup yields CDR1 SGDLS and CDR2 YYNGEE. Here the CDR3 reads CASSVASGGEYEQYF. As DNA, the CDR3 is TGTGCCAGCAGCGTAGCATCAGGGGGCGAGTACGAGCAGTACTTC.

This clonotype was detected ten times or more. This rearrangement joins TRBV7-6 to TRBJ2-7, with D possibly matching TRBD2 (5 bases). This CDR3 has 13 amino acids. Per germline, CDR1 SGHVS and CDR2 FNYEAQ. V lost 5 bases and J lost 2, with 10 bases in between. The CDR3 bases are TGTGCCAGCAGCCGGGATTTAACCTACGAGCAGTACTTC. This encodes CASSRDLTYEQYF.

This clonotype has more than one count but fewer than ten. The V and J genes are TRBV4-2 and TRBJ1-5; D gene unclear. The CDR3 extends over 15 amino acids. The germline V gene has CDR1 LGHNA and CDR2 YNFKEQ. V shed 2 bases and J shed 0 bases, with 8 bases lying between them. In nucleotides, the CDR3 is TGTGCCAGCAGCCAAACTGGATATAGCAATCAGCCCCAGCATTTT. Residues: CASSQTGYSNQPQHF.

The rearrangement links TRBV4-3 to TRBJ1-4, with D uncertain. Between the trimmed V and J ends, which lost 1 base and 4 bases, there was a span of 7 bases. There are 14 residues in the CDR3. Germline CDR1 reads LGHNA; CDR2 reads YSLEER. As DNA, the CDR3 is TGCGCCAGCAGCCAAGCGGCAGTTAATGAAAAACTGTTTTTT. Its protein is CASSQAAVNEKLFF.

This clonotype has just a few counts. V and J are TRBV24-1 and TRBJ2-3; D not certain. From germline, CDR1 is KGHDR and CDR2 SFDVKD. V lost 12 bases to trimming and J lost 1 base, with 13 bases between them. This CDR3 has 13 residues. The CDR3 DNA reads as TGTGCCTCACAGCTAACCGGCACAGATACGCAGTATTTT. Translated: CASQLTGTDTQYF.

J is TRBJ1-6 and V is TRBV7-2, with 8 bases fitting TRBD1. The V segment lost 3 bases and the J segment 9 bases; nucleotides outside the gene matches: 10. Germline V gene sequence: CDR1 SGHTA, CDR2 FQGNSA. This CDR3 is 16 amino acids long. The DNA for the CDR3 is TGTGCCAGCAGCTTTTTAGGCAGGGGGCAAAGTTCACCCCTCCACTTT. Its translation is CASSFLGRGQSSPLHF.

This clonotype has a handful of counts. The J gene is TRBJ2-3, the V gene TRBV3-1; D unclear. The CDR3 is 17 amino acids. CDR1 LGHDT and CDR2 YNNKEL come from the germline V gene (reference sequence). Trimming took off 2 bases at V and 0 bases at J, with 15 bases between the two ends. CDR3 sequence reads: CASSQRPALGSTDTQYF. Here the CDR3 DNA reads TGTGCCAGCAGCCAACGCCCCGCCCTGGGCAGCACAGATACGCAGTATTTT.

V and J are TRBV7-9 and TRBJ2-7; D may be TRBD1 (5 bases). V was cut by 5 bases and J by 6 bases, with 17 bases left in between. The CDR3 length is 14 residues. Looked up from germline, CDR1 is SEHNR and CDR2 is FQNEAQ (reference sequence). CDR3 region: CASSAHGQGGEQYV. DNA of the CDR3: TGTGCCAGCAGCGCCCACGGGCAGGGCGGCGAGCAGTACGTC.

The chain recombines TRBV20-1 with TRBJ2-4; D is undetermined. V shed 5 bases and J shed 6 bases, with 14 bases lying between them. The length of the CDR3 is 13 residues. Germline V gene sequence: CDR1 DFQATT, CDR2 SNEGSKA (reference sequence). The CDR3 here is CSARPPTRNIQYF. CDR3 sequence (DNA): TGCAGTGCTCGCCCCCCGACCAGAAACATTCAGTACTTC.

This clonotype was detected ten times or more. This chain connects TRBV3-1 to TRBJ2-2; D ambiguous. CDR3 length: 14 residues. The V gene lost 0 bases and the J gene lost 7 bases, with 9 bases spanning the gap. CDR1 and CDR2 from the germline V gene are LGHDT and YNNKEL (reference sequence). CDR3 amino acids: CASSQDQWNGELFF. The CDR3 DNA is TGTGCCAGCAGCCAAGATCAGTGGAACGGGGAGCTGTTTTTT.

This clonotype appeared a few times. J is TRBJ2-7 and V is TRBV18; 7 positions match TRBD1. Germline-derived CDR1 and CDR2 are KGHSH and LQKENI. Trimming at V came to 2 bases and at J to 2 bases, leaving 3 bases not matched to a gene. The CDR3 covers 14 residues. As DNA, the CDR3 is TGTGCCAGCTCACCAGTCAGGGGGACCTACGAGCAGTACGTC. Translated: CASSPVRGTYEQYV.

This clonotype turned up a few times. The V gene is TRBV21-1, the J gene TRBJ1-6. TRBV21-1 constitutes a pseudogene. The CDR3 covers 8 residues. CDR3 nucleotides: TGTGCCAGCACCCGACTCCACTTT. This gives the protein CASTRLHF.

This clonotype turned up a few times. This chain uses TRBV20-1 with TRBJ2-5; D is perhaps TRBD1 or TRBD2 (5 bases each). Per the germline V gene, CDR1 is DFQATT and CDR2 is SNEGSKA (reference sequence). This CDR3 is built from 16 residues. Trimming stripped 3 bases from V and 1 base from J, with 18 bases between. The CDR3 reads CSASPRGAQFQETQYF. CDR3 DNA: TGCAGTGCTAGCCCGAGGGGAGCGCAATTCCAAGAGACCCAGTACTTC.

This clonotype has just a few counts. J is TRBJ2-1 and V is TRBV5-6; perhaps TRBD1 as D (6 bases). Per the germline V gene, CDR1 is SGHDT and CDR2 is YYEEEE. The CDR3 is made up of 20 amino acids. The germline V and J ends were trimmed by 0 bases and 0 bases, with 22 bases remaining between them. CDR3 region: CASSLARAGARQLSYNEQFF. The CDR3 DNA reads TGTGCCAGCAGCTTGGCTCGGGCAGGGGCCCGTCAACTCTCCTACAATGAGCAGTTCTTC.

The V call is TRBV4-1, the J call TRBJ1-2; D might be TRBD1 (6 bases). The V end was cut by 6 bases, the J end by 3 bases, with 20 bases between. Germline lookup yields CDR1 MGHRA and CDR2 YSYEKL. The CDR3 runs to 16 residues. Here the CDR3 DNA reads TGCGCCAGCAGAGCCACTGACAGGCTCCTTGACTATGGCTACACCTTC. It encodes CASRATDRLLDYGYTF.

There are many counts of this clonotype. The chain uses TRBV9 and TRBJ2-5; D not resolved. Germline CDR1 is SGDLS and CDR2 is YYNGEE. The CDR3 loop spans 15 amino acids. Trimming removed 3 bases from V and 5 bases from J, with 17 bases in between. The CDR3 DNA sequence: TGTGCCAGCAGCGCCACCGACCTCCCTGGGGAGACCCAGTACTTC. This translates into CASSATDLPGETQYF.

The rearrangement joins TRBV24-1 to TRBJ2-2; the D is unclear. CDR3 length: 15 amino acids. Trimming shortened V by 2 bases and J by 7 bases, and 13 bases separated the two germline ends. In germline, CDR1 is KGHDR, CDR2 SFDVKD. CDR3 bases: TGTGCCACCAGTGATTCCACCCATAGGAACGGGGAGCTGTTTTTT. Translated, it gives CATSDSTHRNGELFF.

This clonotype came up a few times. V and J are TRBV30 and TRBJ1-2, with a tentative D call TRBD1 (5 bases). This CDR3 contains 14 residues. V lost 2 bases and J lost 2, with 12 bases in between. Germline V gives CDR1 GTSNPN, CDR2 SVGIG (reference sequence). The DNA for the CDR3 is TGTGCCTGGAGTCAGGACATCGGGAACTATGGCTACACCTTC. As protein: CAWSQDIGNYGYTF.

This clonotype has a handful of counts. The chain recombines TRBV24-1 with TRBJ2-3; the D is unclear. V was trimmed by 4 bases and J by 2 bases, leaving 12 bases between them. Germline V gene data show CDR1 as KGHDR and CDR2 as SFDVKD. The CDR3 totals 15 residues. The CDR3 bases are TGTGCCACCAGTGACCACCCCGGCGTCACAGATACGCAGTATTTT. It specifies CATSDHPGVTDTQYF.

V is TRBV6-2 or TRBV6-3 and J is TRBJ2-7; D not resolved. The CDR3 is made up of 11 amino acids. V lost 10 bases and J lost 4, with 11 bases in between. CDR1 is MNHEY, CDR2 SVGEGT, per germline. The CDR3 spells CAIRTSYEQYF. The CDR3 nucleotides read TGTGCCATCAGGACCTCGTACGAGCAGTACTTC.